This paragraph reports one TCR beta chain. Its antigen is unknown. The data stem from a study of T-cell memory formation after mild COVID-19. Study-level background: TCR clustering was largely donor specific. Points from the study as a whole: There was a balanced CD4/CD8 profile in clones contracting day 15 to 85, and later expanders leaned CD4+. In pre-infection memory, a portion of responding clones appeared, which suggested that cross-reactive memory joined.

TCRdb called the 5' RACE reads again in MiXCR, with one record for every CDR3 protein. The data contain around 260,000 distinct CDR3 sequences, about 16% of them singletons. The sequence was collected from a man aged 18 to 29 who had mild COVID-19 (a few samples of this study predate the infection). Cell type and time point are not known. The sequencing sample was made of PBMCs or a T cell subset sorted from them (not recorded which).

The DNA of the CDR3 is TGTGCCAGCAAACGAATCGAGGCCCAGGGCTACACCTTC. Protein: CASKRIEAQGYTF. This chain uses TRBV2 with TRBJ1-2; unclear D gene. Trimming cost V 7 bases and J 8 bases, with 17 bases left between them. CDR3 length equals 13 residues. Germline loops: CDR1 SNHLY, CDR2 FYNNEI.